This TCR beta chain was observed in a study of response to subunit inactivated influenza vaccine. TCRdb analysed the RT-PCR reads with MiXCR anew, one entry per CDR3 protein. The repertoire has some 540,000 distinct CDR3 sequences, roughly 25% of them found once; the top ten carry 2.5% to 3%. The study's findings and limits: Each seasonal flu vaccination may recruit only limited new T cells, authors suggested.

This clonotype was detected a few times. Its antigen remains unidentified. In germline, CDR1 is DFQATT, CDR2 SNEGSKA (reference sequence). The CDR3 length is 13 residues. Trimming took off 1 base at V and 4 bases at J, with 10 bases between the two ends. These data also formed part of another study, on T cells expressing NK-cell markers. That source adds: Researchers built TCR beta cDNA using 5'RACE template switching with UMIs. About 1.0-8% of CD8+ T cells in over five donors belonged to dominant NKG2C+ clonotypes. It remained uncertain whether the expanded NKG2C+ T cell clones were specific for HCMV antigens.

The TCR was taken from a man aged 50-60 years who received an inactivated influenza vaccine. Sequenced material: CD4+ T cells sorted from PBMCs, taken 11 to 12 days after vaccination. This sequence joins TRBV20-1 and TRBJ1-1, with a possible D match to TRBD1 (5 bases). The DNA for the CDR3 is TGCAGTGCTAGAGGAACAAGGGGCACTGAAGCTTTCTTT. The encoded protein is CSARGTRGTEAFF.